The text below deals with one TCR beta chain. This specimen belongs to a study of blood T cell repertoires in COVID-19. Study-wide context: Samples taken during acute and convalescent COVID-19 were collected in the United States, Italy and Spain.

As handled by the study authors: Cell counts per sample came from amplifying reference gene primers. Measured with immunoSEQ multiplex PCR; TCRdb has only the in-frame clones, and not every one. That table furnishes V, J and clone size, whereas the DNA furnished D and trimming. The sample includes around 390,000 clones, just under 90% of them seen just once. Participants were aged 18 to 89 years, lived in over 20 US areas, and enrolled virtually. Recovered participants had two consecutive negative NP/OP PCR tests, healthcare professional clearance, or symptom resolution. CDR1 and CDR2 from the germline V gene are SEHNR and FQNEAQ (reference sequence). The CDR3 length is 16 residues. J was trimmed by 4 bases and V by 5 bases; bases with no gene match: 14.

This receptor was taken from a woman aged 45-59 years who had recovered from COVID-19. Sequenced input: PBMCs or T cells enriched from blood (not recorded which). The chain has TRBV7-9 and TRBJ2-7, with 7 bases that match TRBD2. As DNA, the CDR3 is TGTGCCAGCAGCGGACCGGGACTACGGAACGCATACGAGCAGTACTTC. It specifies CASSGPGLRNAYEQYF.